The 3 T cell receptor beta chains given below trace back to one sample, sequenced in a study of blood T cell repertoires in COVID-19. Generated by immunoSEQ multiplex PCR, the TCRdb table keeps only in-frame clones and is missing some. Of 230,000 or so clones listed, roughly 79% are singletons. The sequencing sample was made of peripheral blood. Every receptor here comes from a woman at least 80 years old with COVID-19, enrolled during active disease.

The chain uses TRBV29-1 and TRBJ2-1, with TRBD1 matching over 8 bases. CDR1 SQVTM and CDR2 ANQGSEA come from the germline V gene. The length of the CDR3 is 11 residues. CDR3 DNA: TGCAGTGCCGGGACAGGCAATGAGCAGTTCTTC. This sequence encodes CSAGTGNEQFF.

In this sample, this clone turned up a few times. V is TRBV2 and J is TRBJ2-1; TRBD2 matches 10 bases. The CDR3 is made up of 17 amino acids. CDR1 is SNHLY and CDR2 is FYNNEI in the germline V gene. J gave up 1 base and V 6 bases, and 9 bases lay outside the gene matches. The CDR3, as DNA: TGTGCCAGCAGAGGTTCTAGCGGGGGCCGTTCCTACAATGAGCAGTTCTTC. This sequence encodes CASRGSSGGRSYNEQFF.

The chain recombines TRBV19 with TRBJ2-5, with D perhaps matching TRBD1 (6 bases). The V gene's germline CDR1 is LNHDA and CDR2 SQIVND (reference sequence). V was shortened by 6 bases and J by 4 bases, with 18 bases between the two germline ends. The CDR3 runs to 15 residues. The CDR3 loop reads CASRSDRPGSETQYF. The CDR3 DNA reads as TGTGCCAGTAGGTCGGACAGACCGGGATCAGAGACCCAGTACTTC.